The T cell receptor (beta chain) described here comes from a study of cytomegalovirus exposure and HLA in healthy donors (dated by TCRdb to about 2017). The study in broad terms: In an earlier analysis of some 610 of the donors, approximately 260 Gb of sequence data and about 110 million unique TCR beta sequences from 150 million to 200 million T cells were reported. A later analysis re-analyzed previously published TCR beta repertoires from 660 or so donors and added high-resolution HLA genotyping to study TCR occurrence patterns. The aim of the study was to test whether cataloging public T cell receptors could identify signatures of past pathogen exposure. An earlier analysis of approximately 630 of the donors applied high-throughput TCR beta sequencing to assess whether each TCR beta V gene segment acted as functional or pseudogenic. The number of typed donors differed by locus: about 620-640 for A, B, C, DRB1 and DQB1; approximately 520 for DQA1; approximately 600 for DPA1; and roughly 470 for DPB1. Among 300 to 500 genotyped donors of the cohort, an average of roughly 230,000 unique TCR beta nucleotide sequences was sequenced per donor, of which 15% to 20% were non-productive. The later analysis used no new phenotypic data to find candidate immune exposures, relying instead on TCR beta sequences and their occurrence across donors. Alongside the repertoire data, information on donor age, sex, ethnicity and CMV serostatus was compiled. Genome-wide SNP genotypes for about 65% of the 666 donors were used in a later genetic analysis, which treated that subset as a discovery cohort. The study profiled the T cell repertoires of 500 to 800 subjects by immunosequencing and related them to cytomegalovirus serostatus. Every repertoire in the discovery cohort had been generated on one and the same sequencing platform. In addition to the first cohort of 500 to 850 subjects, a separate validation cohort of about 120 different subjects was used. The genetic ancestry cluster associated with self-reported Caucasian donors included about 81% of the 350 to 500 genotyped donors. Approximately 330 gigabases of sequencing data and around 85 million unique TCR sequences made up an early release that covered approximately 650 HLA-typed donors. About five DR-DQ haplotypes were treated as single units for association and clustering because of strong linkage in the cohort. HLA typing covered class I and class II loci at four-digit resolution. To predict cytomegalovirus infection status, the study combined high-throughput TCR immunosequencing, statistical association of individual TCRs with disease status, and machine learning. Here is what the overall study found, with its caveats: An association between a missense DCLRE1C variant and V-gene and J-gene trimming of TCR beta chains was found in a later genetic analysis and replicated in an independent cohort. Specific HLA alleles were associated with 15,000 to 20,000 TCR beta sequences at a false discovery rate of 0.05 in a later analysis. In a later analysis, the rate of TCR association differed among HLA loci, with DRB1 alleles having the most associated TCRs and HLA-C alleles having the fewest. A total of roughly 160 TCR beta chains were listed by the study as associated with cytomegalovirus. The only immune exposure information available for the cohort was CMV serostatus. Three of the identified cytomegalovirus-associated TCR beta chains were confirmed in vitro to be specific for cytomegalovirus antigens. A later analysis found that most CMV-associated TCR beta chains appeared HLA-restricted, with HLA associations seemingly driven largely by CMV exposure. It was suggested by the authors that the approach could potentially be generalized to other disease states and immunological phenotypes. Roughly uniform sequencing depth across donors was assumed in presence/absence analyses, although this assumption may not hold. The cohort was sequenced for TCR beta chains only, and without alpha or paired-chain data the features that could be detected were limited. In a later analysis, several top co-occurrence clusters were reported to appear linked to parvovirus B19, influenza, CMV and Epstein-Barr virus. Compared with the roughly 700-donor mean, donors in an Asian-associated ancestry cluster had fewer N-insertions in productive TCRs, according to a later genetic analysis. The classifier was reported to diagnose cytomegalovirus status with high specificity and sensitivity in both the original cohort and the validation cohort. A further reported finding was that TCR beta sequences accurately predicted the HLA-A and HLA-B alleles for most subjects in the first cohort. The 87-base-pair reads could not distinguish some IMGT-functional V segments, including TRBV6-2 and TRBV6-3, so those segments were excluded. Because HLA typing was missing for some donors at each locus, association tests included only the typed subset. When HLA alleles, especially DR and DQ, strongly co-occurred, attributing TCR associations to individual alleles was difficult. Linkage disequilibrium might explain the correlated functional status among segregating V segments, but an unknown experimental factor could not be excluded. In an earlier analysis of around 600 of the donors, most TCR beta V segments appeared in productive rearrangements about 90% or about 30% of the time, broadly matching IMGT annotations. Most TCR sequences were seen in very few donors, while some public TCRs were found in many individuals. A later analysis found that HLA-associated TCR beta chains were more clonally expanded and had lower generation probabilities than equally common non-associated chains. A cluster of highly shared sequence variants was judged likely to represent a technical artifact of the sequencing pipeline. Because counts were too low, around 17 rarely observed V segments, including chromosome 9 orphons, were left out of the earlier analysis of 500 to 650 of the donors.

For this chain, trimming is 4 bases at the V end and 2 bases at the J end, and the number of junction bases without a gene match is 8. CDR1 and CDR2, per the germline V gene, are KGHSH and LQKENI. The CDR3, from cysteine to phenylalanine, totals 15 residues. Only CDR3 DNA remains: 45 bases, in frame from the first base. Remarks on this clone: Its antigen target is currently unknown. The input lacks base qualities; no much larger clone sits a single base away.

The library was obtained by the immunoSEQ multiplex PCR assay. A mixture of 60 forward primers for TCR Vbeta segments and 13 reverse primers for TCR Jbeta segments was used in the multiplex PCR. The CDR3 region of rearranged TCR beta genes was amplified from genomic DNA with a multiplex PCR assay. On the Illumina HiSeq System, the amplified TCR beta libraries were sequenced as 87-base-pair reads. Under the source paper's analysis protocol: A later analysis counted tens of millions of unique TCR beta chains across the 500 to 850 repertoires, and around 9.9 million of these chains were shared by at least two donors. Raw reads were error-corrected and collapsed into unique sequences with a nearest-neighbor algorithm that merged closely related sequences to remove PCR and sequencing errors. CDR3 sequences were aligned to IMGT reference sequences to assign V, D and J gene segments. Each retained sequence needed at least a six-nucleotide match to both a V gene segment and a J gene segment. Rearrangements were classified as productive when the CDR3 lacked stop codons and remained in frame with V and J, and all other rearrangements were classified as non-productive. CDR3 was defined according to IMGT convention as the region running from the second conserved V-encoded cysteine to the conserved J-encoded phenylalanine. The earlier analysis of 587 of the donors excluded sequences that lacked an unambiguous match to a single V gene segment. An earlier analysis of approximately 590 of the donors called V segments functional above 56.7% productive rearrangements and segregating when the between-donor standard deviation exceeded 5%. To diagnose cytomegalovirus status from the catalog of TCR beta chain sequences, a statistical classification framework was built. A later analysis assigned V and J genes by comparing TCR nucleotide sequences with IMGT/GENE-DB human TR gene sequences. Using the TCRdist pipeline, a later analysis assigned CDR3 sequences along with most-parsimonious VDJ recombination scenarios. In a later analysis, each TCR beta chain was defined by its CDR3 amino acid sequence together with its V-gene family, and reads lacking a unique V-gene family were excluded. As a way to deal with suspected cross-contamination and a sequencing artifact, a later analysis dropped 450 to 600 nucleotide sequences that were highly shared and had low generation probability. A later analysis calculated a clonal expansion index for each public chain from normalized within-repertoire ranks of inferred template counts. In a later analysis, generation probabilities were computed with a VDJ recombination model fitted to out-of-frame rearrangements, and the resulting probabilities were checked against IGoR. Hypergeometric tests were used in a later analysis to score TCR-TCR, TCR-HLA and TCR-CMV co-occurrence, with a repertoire-size bias correction applied to the TCR pairs. False discovery rates were estimated in a later analysis by permuting HLA or CMV assignments 20 times. A later analysis grouped co-occurring TCRs with DBSCAN, adding TCRdist sequence similarity when clustering within HLA-allele-positive subsets. For co-occurrence clustering, repertoires with fewer than 30,000 or more than 120,000 public chains were excluded, along with roughly 5 repertoires with anomalous nucleotide sharing. This immuneACCESS table, as held by TCRdb, lists in-frame sequences with V and J called but not all clones. Of the missing ones, under half trace to an unresolved V gene in checked studies; the others have no known cause. V and J calls and clone size follow that table, whereas D and trimming were derived from the DNA. A total of about 63,000 clones appear in this sample, 75% to 90% of them only once. The top ten clones comprise around 10% of the sample.

The cohort comprised 710 or so healthy bone marrow donors. All cohort members were sampled while nominally healthy, although unrecorded immune exposures were likely present. The donor tested CMV seropositive and was one of the 289 seropositive cohort members. A peripheral blood sample was provided by each donor, and peripheral blood mononuclear cells were used for TCR beta sequencing. Genomic DNA was extracted from the blood cell samples with the Qiagen DNeasy Blood Extraction Kit. The sequenced sample consisted of PBMCs. The receptor was isolated from a woman in her 30s in good health and CMV-seropositive. Rearrangement joined TRBV18 to TRBJ2-7, and 7 junctional nucleotides match TRBD1. The CDR3 corresponds to CASSLTGDSTYEQYF. The DNA is TGTGCCAGCTCACTTACTGGGGACAGCACCTACGAGCAGTACTTC.